A selection of T cell receptor beta chains follows, all from one sample in a study of tumor-infiltrating lymphocytes in oesophageal squamous cell carcinoma. TCRdb reprocessed the PCR reads via MiXCR and lists one record per CDR3 protein. The sample holds about 14,000 distinct CDR3 sequences, roughly half seen once. The specimen sequenced was blood. The receptors stem from a male donor with esophageal squamous cell carcinoma. The CDR3 runs from the conserved cysteine through the conserved F or W. D genes are given only for firm matches. Only some rows state a clone size, as once, few, many or a class for expanded clones.

clone_size	j_call	v_call	d_call	cdr3_nt	cdr3_aa
-	TRBJ1-2	TRBV19	TRBD1	TGTGCCACCCAAGAACCCGGGACAGGGGGCTTTTATGGCTACACCTTC	CATQEPGTGGFYGYTF
-	TRBJ2-2	TRBV7-4	-	TGTGCCAGCAGCTTAGGACCTCGTTCGAACACCGGGGAGCTGTTTTTT	CASSLGPRSNTGELFF
-	TRBJ2-3	TRBV7-4	-	TGTGCCAGCAGCTACGGTAACGGCCCCACAGATACGCAGTATTTT	CASSYGNGPTDTQYF
-	TRBJ2-3	TRBV7-3	TRBD1	TGTGCCAGCAGCTTAAACTGGGACAGGGCCACAGATACGCAGTATTTT	CASSLNWDRATDTQYF
-	TRBJ2-1	TRBV7-2	TRBD2	TGTGCCAGCATCGAGGGAGGGCCGTACAATGAGCAGTTCTTC	CASIEGGPYNEQFF
many	TRBJ1-2	TRBV6-1	TRBD1	TGTGCCAGCAAGGAGGGGGCGCTTTTCTTTTCTGGCTACACCTTC	CASKEGALFFSGYTF
-	TRBJ2-1	TRBV28	-	TGTGCCAGCATCGCCGGAATGCTCCTTGGCAACGAGCAGTTCTTC	CASIAGMLLGNEQFF
medium-sized	TRBJ2-7	TRBV25-1	-	TGTGCCAGCAGTGAATATGGGACGGAATATAATTCACCCCTCCACTTC	CASSEYGTEYNSPLHF
once	TRBJ1-3	TRBV6-8	-	TGTGCCAGCCGGCAGCCTGGAAACACCATATATTTT	CASRQPGNTIYF
once	TRBJ2-3	TRBV12-3/TRBV12-4	-	TGTGCCAGCAGTTTAGGGCTCCCGGTCCCAGGGGATACGCAGTATTTT	CASSLGLPVPGDTQYF
-	TRBJ1-2	TRBV6-1	-	TGTGCCAGCAGTGCTCGGTGGAGGGACTATGGCTACACCTTC	CASSARWRDYGYTF
-	TRBJ2-7	TRBV7-3	TRBD2	TGTGCCAGCAGCAAACCGGGACTAGCGAGTTACAATGAGCAGTACTTC	CASSKPGLASYNEQYF
few	TRBJ1-6	TRBV27	-	TGTGCCAGCACCTCGGGGGCTGGTAATTCACCCCTCCACTTT	CASTSGAGNSPLHF
-	TRBJ2-7	TRBV7-4	TRBD1	TGTGCCAGCGGACAGGACAGGGGGAACGCCTACGAGCAGTACTTC	CASGQDRGNAYEQYF
-	TRBJ2-3	TRBV7-6	TRBD2	TGTGCCAGCAGCTTCAAAGCGGGGTTCACAGATACGCAGTATTTT	CASSFKAGFTDTQYF
many	TRBJ1-2	TRBV6-1	TRBD1	TGTGCCAGCGAGGGGGCGGACTATGGCTACACCTTC	CASEGADYGYTF
many	TRBJ2-7	TRBV28	TRBD2	TGTGCCAGCAGCGATGTAGCGGGAGGCTCCTACGAGCAGTACTTC	CASSDVAGGSYEQYF
-	TRBJ2-5	TRBV7-4	TRBD2	TGTGCCAGCAGCTTAGGAGCGGGGGGGAATCAAGAGACCCAGTACTTC	CASSLGAGGNQETQYF
-	TRBJ1-5	TRBV2	TRBD1	TGTGCCAGCAGTGAGACAGGGGGCGGCGGAGAGCCCCAGCATTTT	CASSETGGGGEPQHF
-	TRBJ2-1	TRBV11-2	TRBD2	TGTGCCAGCAGCTTATTCGTGCTAGCGGGAGGGAGGTCAGATACGCAGTTCTTC	CASSLFVLAGGRSDTQFF
once	TRBJ2-3	TRBV11-1	-	TGTGCCAGCAGCCGCCCCGGCCGGGAGCTGTACTTC	CASSRPGRELYF
many	TRBJ1-3	TRBV7-9	-	TGTGCCAGCAGCCCCTCAGGCGGGTACTCTGGAAACACCATATATTTT	CASSPSGGYSGNTIYF
few	TRBJ1-1	TRBV6-1	-	TGTGCCAGCAAGGATAAACAGTTCACTGAAGCTTTCTTT	CASKDKQFTEAFF
-	TRBJ2-7	TRBV5-1	-	TGCGCCAGCGCTCCCGGAGCGCTATTCTCCTACGAGCAGTACTTC	CASAPGALFSYEQYF
many	TRBJ2-3	TRBV10-2	-	TGCGCCAGCAGTGATATGAGCACAGATACGCAGTATTTT	CASSDMSTDTQYF
-	TRBJ2-4	TRBV28	-	TGTGCCAGCAGTTTAAGGCCTGGGGGGCCCAAATACATTCAGTACTTC	CASSLRPGGPKYIQYF
-	TRBJ2-7	TRBV6-6	TRBD1	TGTGCCAGCAGTGAGTTGGAGGACAGGGGGCCCGAGCAGTACTTC	CASSELEDRGPEQYF
-	TRBJ2-7	TRBV7-2	TRBD2	TGTGCCAGCAGCTTAGCCGCGGGGGGGCAAGCCTACGAGCAGTACTTC	CASSLAAGGQAYEQYF
-	TRBJ2-3	TRBV12-3/TRBV12-4	-	TGTGCCAGCAGTGGAACAGGGATGAAGGCCACAGATACGCAGTATTTT	CASSGTGMKATDTQYF
-	TRBJ2-7	TRBV2	TRBD1	TGTGCCAGTGGGGACAGGGTAGCCTACGAGCAGTACTTC	CASGDRVAYEQYF
-	TRBJ2-7	TRBV7-6	-	TGTGCCAGCAGCTTGGCAGAGGGTCCCTACGAGCAGTACTTC	CASSLAEGPYEQYF
few	TRBJ2-3	TRBV7-6	TRBD1	TGTGCCAGCAGCTCAATAGGGGACAGCTTAAACACCGGGGAGCTGTACTTC	CASSSIGDSLNTGELYF
-	TRBJ2-3	TRBV6-2/TRBV6-3	TRBD2	TGTGCCAGCAGTTACTTGCTGACTAGCGGGAGAGTAACCACAGATACGCAGTATTTT	CASSYLLTSGRVTTDTQYF
few	TRBJ2-1	TRBV6-2/TRBV6-3	TRBD2	TGTGCCAGCAGTCAGGGCCTAGCGGGTTACAATGAGCAGTTCTTC	CASSQGLAGYNEQFF
-	TRBJ2-3	TRBV6-1	-	TGTGCCAGCAAGCAGCGGTACACAGATACGCAGTATTTT	CASKQRYTDTQYF
few	TRBJ1-6	TRBV7-2	TRBD1	TGTGCCAGCAGATGGACAGGCCTCAATTCACCCCTCCACTTC	CASRWTGLNSPLHF
-	TRBJ2-2	TRBV7-2	-	TGTGCCAGCAGCTCATACAGCCGCACCGGGGAGCTGTTTTTT	CASSSYSRTGELFF
-	TRBJ1-4	TRBV7-9	TRBD1	TGTGCCAGCAGCTCCCTCCCTAGGGGGCATGGTGAAAAACTGTTTTTT	CASSSLPRGHGEKLFF
once	TRBJ2-3	TRBV7-3	-	TGTGCCAGCAGCTTGGCGGGACCCACAGATACGCAGTATTTT	CASSLAGPTDTQYF
-	TRBJ2-3	TRBV7-2	-	TGTGCCAGCAGCCCTAGTCGCACAGATACGCAGTATTTT	CASSPSRTDTQYF
-	TRBJ1-6	TRBV7-9	-	TGTGCCAGCAGTCACTTGGAATCACCCCTCCACTTC	CASSHLESPLHF
many	TRBJ2-1	TRBV9	-	TGTGCCAGCAGCGAACGAAGCCTGGTCTCCTACAATGAGCAGTTCTTC	CASSERSLVSYNEQFF
-	TRBJ2-1	TRBV11-1	TRBD1	TGTGCCAGCGTACAGGGGTTCGGTGAGCAGTTCTTC	CASVQGFGEQFF
few	TRBJ2-5	TRBV6-6	-	TGTGCCAGCAGTTACTTGGAGACCCAGTACTTC	CASSYLETQYF
-	TRBJ2-7	TRBV7-2	-	TGTGCCAGCAGCTTAGATCTTAGCTCCTACAATGAGCAGTACTTC	CASSLDLSSYNEQYF
few	TRBJ2-3	TRBV11-3	-	TGTGCCAGCAGCTTAGTCGGAAGAGATACGCAGTATTTT	CASSLVGRDTQYF
few	TRBJ2-3	TRBV12-3/TRBV12-4	-	TGTGCCAGCAGTCCTTTAGGGGTCCCTAGCACAGATACGCAGTATTTT	CASSPLGVPSTDTQYF
medium-sized	TRBJ2-1	TRBV7-3	TRBD2	TGTGCCAGCAGCTACACTAGCGCCGGCCCCTACAATGAGCAGTTCTTC	CASSYTSAGPYNEQFF